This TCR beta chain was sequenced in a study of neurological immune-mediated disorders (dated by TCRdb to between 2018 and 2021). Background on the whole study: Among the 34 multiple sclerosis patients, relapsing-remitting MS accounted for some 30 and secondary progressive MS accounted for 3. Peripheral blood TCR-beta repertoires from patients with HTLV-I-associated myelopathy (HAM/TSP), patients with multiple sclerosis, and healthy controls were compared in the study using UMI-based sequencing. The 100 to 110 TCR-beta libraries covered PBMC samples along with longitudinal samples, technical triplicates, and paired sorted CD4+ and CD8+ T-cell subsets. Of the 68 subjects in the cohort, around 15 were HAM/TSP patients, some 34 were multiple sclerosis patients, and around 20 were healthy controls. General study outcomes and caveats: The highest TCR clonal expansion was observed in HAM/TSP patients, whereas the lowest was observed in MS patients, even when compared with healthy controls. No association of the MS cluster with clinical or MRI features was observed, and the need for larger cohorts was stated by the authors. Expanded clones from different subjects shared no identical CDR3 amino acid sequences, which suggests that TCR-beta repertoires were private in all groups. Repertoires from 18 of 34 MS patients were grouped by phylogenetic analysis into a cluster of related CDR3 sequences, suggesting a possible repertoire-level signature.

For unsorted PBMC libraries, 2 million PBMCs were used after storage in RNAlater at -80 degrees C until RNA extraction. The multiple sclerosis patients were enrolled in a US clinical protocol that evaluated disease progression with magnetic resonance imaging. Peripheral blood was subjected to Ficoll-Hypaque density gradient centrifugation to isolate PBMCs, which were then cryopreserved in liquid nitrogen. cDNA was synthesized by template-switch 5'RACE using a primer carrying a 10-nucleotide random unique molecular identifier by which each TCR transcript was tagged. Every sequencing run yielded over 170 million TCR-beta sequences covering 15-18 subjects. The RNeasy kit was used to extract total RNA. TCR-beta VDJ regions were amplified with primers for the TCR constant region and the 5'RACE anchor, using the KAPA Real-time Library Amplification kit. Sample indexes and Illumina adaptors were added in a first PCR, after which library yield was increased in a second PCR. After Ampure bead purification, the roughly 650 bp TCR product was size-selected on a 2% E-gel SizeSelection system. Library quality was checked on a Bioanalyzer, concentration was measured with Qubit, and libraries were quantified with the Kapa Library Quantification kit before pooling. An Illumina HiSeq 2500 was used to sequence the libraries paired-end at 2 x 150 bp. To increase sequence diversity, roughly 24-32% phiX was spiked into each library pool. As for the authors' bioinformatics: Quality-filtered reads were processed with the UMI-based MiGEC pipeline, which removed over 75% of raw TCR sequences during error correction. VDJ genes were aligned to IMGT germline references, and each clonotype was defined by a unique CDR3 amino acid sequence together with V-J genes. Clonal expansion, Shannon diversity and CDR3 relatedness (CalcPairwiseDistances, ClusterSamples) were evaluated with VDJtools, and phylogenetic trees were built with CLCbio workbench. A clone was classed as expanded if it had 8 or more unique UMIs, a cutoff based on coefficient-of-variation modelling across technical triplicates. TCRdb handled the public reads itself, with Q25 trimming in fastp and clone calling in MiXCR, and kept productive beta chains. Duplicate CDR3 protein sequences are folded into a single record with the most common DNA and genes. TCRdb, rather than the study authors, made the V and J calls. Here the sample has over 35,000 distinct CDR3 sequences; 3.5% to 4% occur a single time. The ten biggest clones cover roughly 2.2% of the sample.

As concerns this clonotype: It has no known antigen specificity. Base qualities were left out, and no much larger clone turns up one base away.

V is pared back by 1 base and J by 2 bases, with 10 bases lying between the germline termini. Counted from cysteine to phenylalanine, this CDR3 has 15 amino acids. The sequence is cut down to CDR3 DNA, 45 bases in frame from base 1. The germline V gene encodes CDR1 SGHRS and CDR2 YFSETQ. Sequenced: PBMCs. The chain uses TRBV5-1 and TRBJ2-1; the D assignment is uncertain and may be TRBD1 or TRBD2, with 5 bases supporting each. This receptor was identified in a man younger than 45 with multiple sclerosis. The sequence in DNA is TGCGCCAGCAGCTTGCCTGGGGGACCCTACAATGAGCAGTTCTTC. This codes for CASSLPGGPYNEQFF.